These 21 T cell receptor beta chains originate from one sample sequenced in a study of PD-L1 blockade in urothelial cancer. Time point described: peripheral blood 6 weeks after treatment start. Some clones are missing from TCRdb's copy, which holds only in-frame ones; the method was immunoSEQ multiplex PCR. The table shows about 36,000 clones, with around four fifths occurring only once. The material was PBMCs, obtained around atezolizumab (anti-PD-L1) treatment. All receptors derive from a man in his forties or fifties with urothelial cancer.

The chain is built from TRBV9 and TRBJ2-2; a weak D match, TRBD1 (5 bases). V was shortened by 5 bases and J by 8 bases, with 13 bases between the two germline ends. In germline, CDR1 is SGDLS, CDR2 YYNGEE. This CDR3 is built from 13 residues. DNA for the CDR3: TGTGCCAGCAGAGATGACTCAGGGGGGGAGCTGTTTTTT. It encodes CASRDDSGGELFF.

The chain joins TRBV10-1 to TRBJ2-6; TRBD2 is a possible D gene (7 bases). Germline loops: CDR1 WNHNN, CDR2 SYGVQD (reference sequence). The V and J ends lost 11 bases and 1 base respectively, with 12 bases between them. The CDR3 is made up of 14 amino acids. The CDR3 nucleotides are TGCGCCCTTCGGGGGGCGTCTGGGGCCAACGTCCTGACTTTC. The encoded protein is CALRGASGANVLTF.

This rearrangement joins TRBV5-1 to TRBJ1-6, with D possibly TRBD1 on 5 matching bases. Germline CDR1 and CDR2: SGHRS and YFSETQ. Trimming shortened V by 2 bases and J by 6 bases, and 9 bases separated the two germline ends. The CDR3 is 14 amino acids. CDR3 sequence (DNA): TGCGCCAGCAGCTTTTACAGGTTTAATTCACCCCTCCACTTT. It codes for CASSFYRFNSPLHF.

The rearrangement joins TRBV6-6 to TRBJ2-3, with TRBD1 matching 7 bases. The V gene's germline CDR1 is MNHNY and CDR2 SVGAGI (reference sequence). V shed 5 bases, J shed 4 bases, and the junction held 12 bases outside the gene matches. The length of the CDR3 is 16 residues. Written as DNA, the CDR3 is TGTGCCAGCAGTAGACAGGGATTAGGGGTTGCAGATACGCAGTATTTT. Protein: CASSRQGLGVADTQYF.

The chain carries TRBV6-4 and TRBJ2-1; the D is unclear. The V gene lost 3 bases and the J gene lost 3 bases, with 9 bases spanning the gap. The CDR3 contains 14 residues. CDR1 is MRHNA and CDR2 is SNTAGT in the germline V gene. In DNA, the CDR3 is TGTGCCAGCAGTGAGAATGCAGGCTACAATGAGCAGTTCTTC. Translation: CASSENAGYNEQFF.

The genes are TRBV28 and TRBJ2-7; TRBD2 agrees at 12 bases. Germline V lookup: CDR1 MDHEN, CDR2 SYDVKM. With 3 bases clipped from V and 1 base from J, the junction kept 13 bases outside the gene matches. CDR3 length: 19 amino acids. The CDR3 DNA sequence: TGTGCCAGCAGTTTGTTTCGGGGGTGGACTAGCGGGAAATCCTACGAGCAGTACTTC. Translating it yields CASSLFRGWTSGKSYEQYF.

This clone occurred once. The chain has TRBV6-5 and TRBJ1-1, with D possibly TRBD1 on 6 matching bases. Germline V gene data show CDR1 as MNHEY and CDR2 as SVGAGI. The V gene lost 6 bases and the J gene lost 5 bases, with 19 bases spanning the gap. CDR3 length: 15 residues. The CDR3 DNA reads as TGTGCCAGCAGCGACCGGGACACCGGAACGACTGAAGCTTTCTTT. Its protein product is CASSDRDTGTTEAFF.

The CDR3 reads CASSLVRGSVNEQFF. In DNA, the CDR3 is TGTGCCAGCAGCTTGGTTCGGGGGAGCGTCAATGAGCAGTTCTTC. The chain recombines TRBV11-2 with TRBJ2-1; weak D call: TRBD2 (6 bases). This CDR3 is 15 amino acids long. With 3 bases removed from V and 6 bases from J, the gap between germline ends came to 15 bases. From germline, CDR1 is SGHAT and CDR2 FQNNGV.

In this sample, this clone turned up once. The chain couples TRBV28 to TRBJ2-7, with D possibly TRBD1 on 6 matching bases. The CDR3 is 11 amino acids. CDR1 is MDHEN and CDR2 is SYDVKM in the germline V gene. The V end lost 8 bases, the J end lost 3 bases, and 8 bases lay between the germline ends. CDR3 coding DNA: TGTGCCAGCGGACAGTACTACGAGCAGTACTTC. Translation gives CASGQYYEQYF.

This clone has only a few counts. This chain links TRBV2 with TRBJ1-1; D remains unclear. Trimming pared 9 bases from V and 5 bases from J, leaving 13 bases between. Per the germline V gene, CDR1 is SNHLY and CDR2 is FYNNEI. CDR3 length equals 12 residues. The CDR3: CARLAGTTEAFF. The CDR3 bases are TGTGCCAGGTTAGCGGGAACGACTGAAGCTTTCTTT. Variable domain in full (rest from reference TRBV2 and TRBJ1-1): EPEVTQTPSHQVTQMGQEVILRCVPISNHLYFYWYRQILGQKVEFLVSFYNNEISEKSEIFDDQFSVERPDGSNFTLKIRSTKLEDSAMYFCARLAGTTEAFFGQGTRLTVV.

The CDR3 sequence: CASSELLAGPRNEQFF. DNA of the CDR3: TGTGCCAGCAGCGAACTCCTAGCGGGCCCTAGGAATGAGCAGTTCTTC. This chain uses TRBV9 with TRBJ2-1; TRBD2 matches at 8 bases. With V trimmed by 3 bases and J by 7 bases, 12 bases remained unmatched. Germline lookup yields CDR1 SGDLS and CDR2 YYNGEE. This CDR3 has 16 amino acids. The whole variable domain, remainder taken from reference TRBV9 and TRBJ2-1, is DSGVTQTPKHLITATGQRVTLRCSPRSGDLSVYWYQQSLDQGLQFLIQYYNGEERAKGNILERFSAQQFPDLHSELNLSSLELGDSALYFCASSELLAGPRNEQFFGPGTRLTVL.

This chain joins TRBV2 and TRBJ2-1; no clear D gene. This CDR3 is built from 17 residues. The germline V gene encodes CDR1 SNHLY and CDR2 FYNNEI. The V end was cut by 1 base, the J end by 0 bases, with 13 bases between. The DNA for the CDR3 is TGTGCCAGCAGTGAAGGGAGCCCTCTAAGCTCCTACAATGAGCAGTTCTTC. Amino acids: CASSEGSPLSSYNEQFF.

The chain employs TRBV18 and TRBJ1-2; weak D call: TRBD1 (5 bases). The germline gives CDR1 KGHSH, CDR2 LQKENI. Trimming shortened V by 3 bases and J by 7 bases, and 9 bases separated the two germline ends. The CDR3 has 12 amino acids. The CDR3 DNA is TGTGCCAGCTCACCCCAGGGAGGTGGCTACACCTTC. Protein: CASSPQGGGYTF.

The CDR3 is CASSQGSGRRSYNEQFF. In DNA, the CDR3 is TGCGCCAGCAGCCAAGGTTCCGGTCGCCGCTCCTACAATGAGCAGTTCTTC. The chain links TRBV4-1 to TRBJ2-1, with D hard to call. V was shortened by 1 base and J by 0 bases, with 13 bases between the two germline ends. Germline CDR1 and CDR2: MGHRA and YSYEKL. The CDR3 is made up of 17 amino acids.

The rearrangement uses TRBV7-2 and TRBJ2-2, with 11 bases identical to TRBD2. V shed 5 bases and J 4 bases; nucleotides not matched to a gene: 12. The CDR3 totals 18 residues. Germline V gene lookup returns CDR1 SGHTA and CDR2 FQGNSA. In nucleotides, the CDR3 is TGTGCCAGCAGCCGTTTAGCGGGAGGGCCTGTGAGCACCGGGGAGCTGTTTTTT. This sequence encodes CASSRLAGGPVSTGELFF.

This clone was seen a few times. The V and J genes are TRBV5-4 and TRBJ1-1; no clear D. V was clipped by 0 bases and J by 4 bases, with 16 bases between them. The germline V gene has CDR1 SGHNT and CDR2 YYREEE (reference sequence). The CDR3 spans 16 residues. The CDR3, as DNA: TGTGCCAGCAGCTTGGGGCAGGCCGGATCCGGCACTGAAGCTTTCTTT. It specifies CASSLGQAGSGTEAFF. Full variable domain (remainder filled in from reference TRBV5-4 and TRBJ1-1): ETGVTQSPTHLIKTRGQQVTLRCSSQSGHNTVSWYQQALGQGPQFIFQYYREEENGRGNFPPRFSGLQFPNYSSELNVNALELDDSALYLCASSLGQAGSGTEAFFGQGTRLTVV.

This clone was observed a handful of times. The chain couples TRBV28 to TRBJ2-3; possibly TRBD1 for D (6 bases). This CDR3 has 16 residues. The V gene lost 7 bases and the J gene lost 0 bases, with 17 bases spanning the gap. In germline, CDR1 is MDHEN, CDR2 SYDVKM. The CDR3 DNA reads as TGTGCCAGCATATCTTCCTTGGGGGCTAGCACAGATACGCAGTATTTT. Translation: CASISSLGASTDTQYF.

The chain combines TRBV4-1 with TRBJ2-2; D is unresolved. Germline CDR1 MGHRA, CDR2 YSYEKL. This CDR3 has 15 residues. Trimming took off 1 base at V and 1 base at J, with 7 bases between the two ends. The CDR3 reads CASSQVQENTGELFF. CDR3 DNA: TGCGCCAGCAGCCAAGTTCAGGAGAACACCGGGGAGCTGTTTTTT.

The V gene is TRBV6-1, the J gene TRBJ2-2; D gene ambiguous. This CDR3 spans 15 amino acids. V lost 0 bases and J lost 1, with 6 bases in between. Germline CDR1 and CDR2: MNHNS and SASEGT. CDR3 DNA: TGTGCCAGCAGTGAAGCCTTCGGGAACACCGGGGAGCTGTTTTTT. Its translation is CASSEAFGNTGELFF.

J is TRBJ2-2 and V is TRBV5-4, with 7 bases that match TRBD2. The CDR3 is 15 residues long. CDR1 and CDR2 (germline): SGHNT, YYREEE (reference sequence). V shed 0 bases, J shed 3 bases, and the junction held 2 bases outside the gene matches. The CDR3 DNA is TGTGCCAGCAGCTTGGGCGGGAGCGACACCGGGGAGCTGTTTTTT. Encoded protein: CASSLGGSDTGELFF. Complete variable domain (other parts from reference TRBV5-4 and TRBJ2-2): ETGVTQSPTHLIKTRGQQVTLRCSSQSGHNTVSWYQQALGQGPQFIFQYYREEENGRGNFPPRFSGLQFPNYSSELNVNALELDDSALYLCASSLGGSDTGELFFGEGSRLTVL.

The CDR3 region has the DNA TGTGCCAGCAGTCCACTCTCTCACAATCAGCCCCAGCATTTT. This encodes CASSPLSHNQPQHF. This rearrangement joins TRBV27 to TRBJ1-5; D gene ambiguous. The CDR3 is 14 amino acids. Trimming removed 5 bases from V and 3 bases from J, with 11 bases in between. Per the germline V gene, CDR1 is MNHEY and CDR2 is SMNVEV (reference sequence).